Detailed here is one TCR beta chain. Its specific antigen is unknown. Base qualities are not provided; no much larger clone lies one nucleotide away. This record comes from a study of cytomegalovirus exposure and HLA in healthy donors (dated by TCRdb to about 2017). In terms of the full investigation: In an earlier analysis of around 540 of the donors, approximately 260 Gb of sequence data and roughly 100 million unique TCR beta sequences from about 180 million T cells were reported. Using immunosequencing, the study profiled T cell repertoires from fewer than 850 subjects and related those repertoires to cytomegalovirus serostatus. Among the roughly 400 genotyped donors, about 83% belonged to the genetic ancestry cluster associated with self-reported Caucasian donors. In a later analysis, previously published TCR beta repertoires from more than 500 donors were re-analyzed and high-resolution HLA genotyping was added so that TCR occurrence patterns could be studied. In an earlier analysis of 500 to 650 of the donors, high-throughput TCR beta sequencing was used to judge whether each TCR beta V gene segment behaved as functional or pseudogenic. Genome-wide SNP genotypes for about 55% of the roughly 670 donors were used in a later genetic analysis, which treated that subset as a discovery cohort. Across about 380 genotyped donors of the cohort, an average of about 240,000 unique TCR beta nucleotide sequences per donor were sequenced, and roughly 18% of those sequences were non-productive. To predict cytomegalovirus infection status, the study combined high-throughput TCR immunosequencing, statistical association of individual TCRs with disease status, and machine learning. Because of strong linkage in the cohort, a handful of DR-DQ haplotypes were treated as single units for association and clustering. An early release covering 550 to 700 HLA-typed donors comprised approximately 300 gigabases of sequencing data and tens of millions of unique TCR sequences. Donor age, sex, ethnicity and CMV serostatus were collected together with the repertoire data. The study aimed to test whether cataloging public T cell receptors could reveal signatures of past pathogen exposure. In the later analysis, no new phenotypic data were used to find candidate immune exposures; instead, reliance was placed on TCR beta sequences and their occurrence across donors. HLA typing included class I and class II loci at four-digit resolution. In addition to the first cohort of around 670 subjects, a separate validation cohort of approximately 120 different subjects was used. The number of typed donors differed by locus: about 620-640 for A, B, C, DRB1 and DQB1; 500 to 550 for DQA1; some 610 for DPA1; and 400 to 480 for DPB1. Every repertoire in the discovery cohort had been generated on one and the same sequencing platform.

Receptor libraries were prepared by the immunoSEQ multiplex PCR assay. For the multiplex PCR, a mixture combining 60 forward primers for TCR Vbeta segments and 13 reverse primers for TCR Jbeta segments was used. A multiplex PCR assay on genomic DNA amplified the CDR3 region of rearranged TCR beta genes. The amplified TCR beta libraries were sequenced on the Illumina HiSeq System as 87-base-pair reads. Under the source paper's analysis protocol: Across the 500 to 850 repertoires, a later analysis counted roughly 77 million unique TCR beta chains, about 10 million of which were shared by at least two donors. Raw reads were error-corrected and collapsed into unique sequences with a nearest-neighbor algorithm that merged closely related sequences to remove PCR and sequencing errors. V, D and J gene segments were assigned by aligning CDR3 sequences to IMGT reference sequences. Each retained sequence needed at least a six-nucleotide match to both a V gene segment and a J gene segment. Rearrangements were called productive when the CDR3 lacked stop codons and stayed in frame with V and J; all others were non-productive. Following IMGT convention, CDR3 was defined as the stretch from the second conserved V-encoded cysteine to the conserved J-encoded phenylalanine. The earlier analysis of 587 of the donors excluded any sequence lacking an unambiguous match to a single V gene segment. In an earlier analysis of several hundred of the donors, V segments were called functional above 56.7% productive rearrangements and were called segregating when the between-donor standard deviation exceeded 5%. A statistical classification framework was developed to diagnose cytomegalovirus status using the catalog of TCR beta chain sequences. A later analysis assigned V and J genes by comparing TCR nucleotide sequences with IMGT/GENE-DB human TR gene sequences. In a later analysis, CDR3 sequences and most-parsimonious VDJ recombination scenarios were assigned using the TCRdist pipeline. In a later analysis, each TCR beta chain was defined by its CDR3 amino acid sequence together with its V-gene family, and reads lacking a unique V-gene family were excluded. In a later analysis, 500 to 700 highly shared, low-generation-probability nucleotide sequences were removed to address suspected cross-contamination and a sequencing artifact. In a later analysis, a clonal expansion index was calculated for each public chain from normalized within-repertoire ranks of inferred template counts. Generation probabilities in a later analysis came from a VDJ recombination model fitted to out-of-frame rearrangements, and those results were checked against IGoR. Hypergeometric tests were used in a later analysis to score TCR-TCR, TCR-HLA and TCR-CMV co-occurrence, with a repertoire-size bias correction applied to the TCR pairs. False discovery rates were estimated in a later analysis by permuting HLA or CMV assignments 20 times. A later analysis grouped co-occurring TCRs with DBSCAN, adding TCRdist sequence similarity when clustering within HLA-allele-positive subsets. For co-occurrence clustering, repertoires with fewer than 30,000 or more than 120,000 public chains were excluded, along with about five repertoires with anomalous nucleotide sharing. TCRdb carries this immuneACCESS record with in-frame sequences only. Its versions omit some clonotypes, under half of them owing to an unresolved V gene in the studies checked, with the rest unexplained. V and J calls and clone size follow that table, whereas D and trimming were derived from the DNA. The sample yields 200,000 or so clones; more than 70% were counted once. 1% to 1.5% of the sample comes from the top ten.

The CDR3 covers 16 residues, taking in both the cysteine and the phenylalanine. Solely the CDR3 DNA is kept, with 48 bases framed from the first base. The germline V gene (reference sequence) supplies CDR1 LNHDA and CDR2 SQIVND. Trimming removed 1 base from V and 9 bases from J, leaving 19 bases between the germline ends. Overall study outcomes, separate from this receptor: Most CMV-associated TCR beta chains appeared to be HLA-restricted in a later analysis, and the HLA associations seemed to be driven largely by CMV exposure. For the cohort, immune exposure information was limited to CMV serostatus. Linkage disequilibrium might explain the correlated functional status among segregating V segments, but an unknown experimental factor could not be excluded. Because the 87-base-pair reads could not distinguish some IMGT-functional V segments, including TRBV6-2 and TRBV6-3, those segments were excluded. Sequencing depth was assumed to be roughly uniform across donors in the presence/absence analyses, though that assumption may not hold. The classifier was reported to diagnose cytomegalovirus status with high specificity and sensitivity in both the original cohort and the validation cohort. An earlier analysis of approximately 540 of the donors showed that most TCR beta V segments appeared in productive rearrangements either about 87% or about 30% of the time, which broadly matched IMGT annotations. Some 15 rarely observed V segments, including chromosome 9 orphons, were excluded from the earlier analysis of several hundred of the donors because counts were too low. Most TCR sequences were seen in very few donors, while some public TCRs were found in many individuals. V-gene and J-gene trimming of TCR beta chains was associated with a missense DCLRE1C variant in a later genetic analysis, and the association was replicated in an independent cohort. When HLA alleles, especially DR and DQ, strongly co-occurred, TCR associations were difficult to assign to individual alleles. In a later analysis, several top co-occurrence clusters were reported to appear linked to parvovirus B19, influenza, CMV and Epstein-Barr virus. The sequencing pipeline was judged likely to have produced a cluster of highly shared sequence variants as a technical artifact. This cohort had only TCR beta chains sequenced, and the lack of alpha or paired-chain data limited which features could be detected. Specific HLA alleles were associated with 16,951 TCR beta sequences at a false discovery rate of 0.05 in a later analysis. A further reported finding was that TCR beta sequences accurately predicted the HLA-A and HLA-B alleles for most subjects in the first cohort. In a later genetic analysis, fewer N-insertions in productive TCRs were reported among donors in an Asian-associated ancestry cluster than the roughly 700-donor mean. A total of roughly 160 TCR beta chains were listed by the study as associated with cytomegalovirus. It was suggested by the authors that the approach could potentially be generalized to other disease states and immunological phenotypes. In a later analysis, the rate of TCR association differed among HLA loci, with DRB1 alleles having the most associated TCRs and HLA-C alleles having the fewest. Compared with equally common non-associated chains, HLA-associated TCR beta chains in a later analysis were more clonally expanded and had lower generation probabilities. In vitro tests confirmed that a few of the cytomegalovirus-associated TCR beta chains recognize cytomegalovirus antigens. HLA typing was unavailable for some donors at each locus, so association tests used only the typed subset.

The cohort consisted of 600 or so healthy bone marrow donors. At the time of sampling, every cohort member was nominally healthy, though immune exposures that went unrecorded were likely present. CMV serostatus was positive for about 290 and negative for about half of the roughly 670 cohort members, and was not recorded for this donor. A peripheral blood sample was collected from each donor, and TCR beta sequencing was performed on peripheral blood mononuclear cells. Genomic DNA extraction from the blood cell samples was performed with the Qiagen DNeasy Blood Extraction Kit. The sample taken for sequencing was PBMCs. The receptor was derived from a human donor in good health. Recombination linked TRBV19 to TRBJ2-1; matching of 6 bases hints at TRBD2 as the D gene. The bases read TGTGCCAGTAGTATAGGGGTGGGACTGGCCTCGCTTGAGCAGTTCTTC. This yields the protein CASSIGVGLASLEQFF.